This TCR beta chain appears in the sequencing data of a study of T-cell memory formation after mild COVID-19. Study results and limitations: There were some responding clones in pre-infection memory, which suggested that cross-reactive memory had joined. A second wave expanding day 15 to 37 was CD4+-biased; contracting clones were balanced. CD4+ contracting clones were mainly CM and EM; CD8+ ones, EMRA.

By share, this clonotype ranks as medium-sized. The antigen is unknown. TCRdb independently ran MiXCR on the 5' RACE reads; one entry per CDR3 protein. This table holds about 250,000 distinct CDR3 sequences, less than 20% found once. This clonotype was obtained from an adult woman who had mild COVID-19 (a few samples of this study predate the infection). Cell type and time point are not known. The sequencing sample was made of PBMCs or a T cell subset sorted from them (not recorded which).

The CDR3 sequence: CAIQGAADYEQYF. As DNA, the CDR3 is TGTGCCATCCAGGGGGCTGCTGACTACGAGCAGTACTTC. The chain has TRBV10-3 and TRBJ2-7, with 8 bases aligning to TRBD1. The CDR3 sequence is 13 residues long. Germline loops: CDR1 ENHRY, CDR2 SYGVKD. V shed 8 bases and J 3 bases; nucleotides not matched to a gene: 6.